The source of this TCR beta chain is a study of T cell changes during pregnancy in multiple sclerosis. Libraries were prepared by immunoSEQ multiplex PCR; TCRdb keeps only in-frame clonotypes and omits some of them. The repertoire consists of approximately 70,000 clones, with more than 90% occurring once and the leading ten covering around 2%. The CDR3 runs to 14 residues. The V gene's germline CDR1 is MNHEY and CDR2 SVGAGI. Trimming at V came to 6 bases and at J to 4 bases, leaving 6 bases not matched to a gene. This TCR derives from a female donor with multiple sclerosis, enrolled in a pregnancy study. V usage is TRBV6-5 and J usage is TRBJ1-2; 9 bases map to TRBD1. The specimen comprised peripheral blood, sampled in the second trimester of pregnancy. CDR3 DNA: TGTGCCAGCAGAGTCGGACAGGGGCTCTATGGCTACACCTTC. Translated, it gives CASRVGQGLYGYTF.